The 21 T cell receptor beta chains reported below all come from one sample, sequenced in a study of control samples from healthy donors and cancer patients (dated by TCRdb to between 2020 and 2021). Libraries came from the immunoSEQ multiplex PCR assay. TCRdb provides this immuneACCESS table in a form limited to in-frame rearrangements. Some clones are lacking; in checked studies, under half of them reflect an unresolved V gene, and why the rest are absent is not known. The sample table lists roughly 120,000 clones, roughly nine tenths of them with a count of one. Less than 1.5% of the sample goes to the ten largest clones. The material sequenced was PBMCs. Every receptor here comes from a woman between 50 and 59 years old with colorectal cancer.

The genes are TRBV18 and TRBJ1-2; 7 nucleotides agree with TRBD1. The CDR3 contains 14 residues. V shed 2 bases and J 8 bases; nucleotides not matched to a gene: 8. Germline V gene sequence: CDR1 KGHSH, CDR2 LQKENI. CDR3 sequence: CASSPTATGHGYTF. For the CDR3, the DNA is TGTGCCAGCTCACCAACCGCGACAGGGCACGGCTACACCTTC.

This clone was detected a few times. The chain joins TRBV30 to TRBJ2-5, with D possibly TRBD1 on 5 matching bases. The CDR3 totals 13 residues. CDR1 and CDR2 (germline): GTSNPN, SVGIG (reference sequence). Trimming removed 4 bases from V and 2 bases from J, with 11 bases in between. CDR3 DNA sequence: TGTGCCTGGACCGTACCAGGGCAAGAGACCCAGTACTTC. It specifies CAWTVPGQETQYF.

This sequence joins TRBV7-6 and TRBJ2-1; weak D call: TRBD1 (6 bases). Germline values: CDR1 SGHVS, CDR2 FNYEAQ. This CDR3 spans 17 amino acids. V lost 1 base to trimming and J lost 0 bases, with 13 bases between them. The CDR3 nucleotides are TGTGCCAGCAGCTTAGAGTTGGGGGCGGGCTCCTACAATGAGCAGTTCTTC. It codes for CASSLELGAGSYNEQFF.

V gene TRBV2 combines with J gene TRBJ1-2; tentative D call: TRBD1 (5 bases). In germline, CDR1 is SNHLY, CDR2 FYNNEI. The CDR3 covers 13 residues. Trimming pared 4 bases from V and 7 bases from J, leaving 13 bases between. For the CDR3, the DNA is TGTGCCAGCAGTGGTGCAGGGAGAAGTGGCTACACCTTC. Translated: CASSGAGRSGYTF.

The chain uses TRBV6-7 and TRBJ1-3; D unresolved. TRBV6-7 is marked as an open reading frame, function uncertain. The germline V and J ends were trimmed by 7 bases and 0 bases, with 13 bases remaining between them. This CDR3 has 15 amino acids. DNA for the CDR3: TGTGCCAGCAAAGCAGCAGTATGCTCTGGAAACACCATATATTTT. Protein product: CASKAAVCSGNTIYF.

V and J are TRBV19 and TRBJ2-7; 7 positions agree with TRBD1. Germline-derived CDR1 and CDR2 are LNHDA and SQIVND (reference sequence). This CDR3 is 14 amino acids long. Trimming took 4 bases from V and 6 from J; bases not matched to a gene: 9. The CDR3 region is CASSTGTARLEQYF. The CDR3 DNA follows: TGTGCCAGTAGTACCGGGACAGCCCGCCTCGAGCAGTACTTC.

The V gene is TRBV24-1, the J gene TRBJ2-1; the D gene is possibly TRBD2 (5 bases). V lost 9 bases to trimming and J lost 7 bases, with 24 bases between them. Germline V lookup: CDR1 KGHDR, CDR2 SFDVKD. This CDR3 has 16 amino acids. CDR3 nucleotides: TGTGCCACCGCCGCGGGCGAAGCCTCTCCTATGAATGAGCAGTTCTTC. Protein product: CATAAGEASPMNEQFF.

This chain uses TRBV10-3 with TRBJ2-2; no definite D call. Germline CDR1 ENHRY, CDR2 SYGVKD. With 10 bases removed from V and 0 bases from J, the gap between germline ends came to 18 bases. This CDR3 contains 16 residues. For the CDR3, the DNA is TGTGCCACCAATAGGAACAGCCTTTCGAACACCGGGGAGCTGTTTTTT. Amino acids: CATNRNSLSNTGELFF.

The chain employs TRBV27 and TRBJ1-6; D is possibly TRBD1 (5 bases). The germline V gene encodes CDR1 MNHEY and CDR2 SMNVEV (reference sequence). With 8 bases removed from V and 9 bases from J, the gap between germline ends came to 23 bases. This CDR3 comprises 16 residues. CDR3 DNA sequence: TGTGCCAGCCTAACAGGTAGGGCCCAGGCCGGTTCACCCCTCCACTTT. It specifies CASLTGRAQAGSPLHF.

The rearrangement joins TRBV19 to TRBJ1-2, with D tentatively TRBD1 (6 bases). Looked up from germline, CDR1 is LNHDA and CDR2 is SQIVND (reference sequence). This CDR3 is built from 14 residues. The V and J ends lost 6 bases and 4 bases respectively, with 15 bases between them. The CDR3 loop is CASRPPGQVYGYTF. CDR3 sequence (DNA): TGTGCCAGTAGACCTCCGGGACAAGTCTATGGCTACACCTTC.

The chain employs TRBV3-1 (or the pseudogene TRBV3-2) and TRBJ2-5; 12 positions agree with TRBD2. Germline CDR1 and CDR2: LGHDT and YNNKEL (reference sequence). The CDR3 covers 18 residues. Losses at the gene ends were 0 bases for V and 4 bases for J; bases not matched to a gene: 9. The CDR3 is CASSQEGTSGWGRETQYF. CDR3 in DNA: TGTGCCAGCAGCCAAGAAGGGACTAGCGGGTGGGGCAGAGAGACCCAGTACTTC.

This rearrangement joins TRBV18 to TRBJ1-2; no clear D gene. The CDR3 sequence is 14 residues long. The V end was cut by 3 bases, the J end by 2 bases, with 10 bases between. Germline lookup yields CDR1 KGHSH and CDR2 LQKENI. The CDR3 DNA is TGTGCCAGCTCACCTTCAGGCAGCAACTATGGCTACACCTTC. Translating it yields CASSPSGSNYGYTF.

V and J are TRBV9 and TRBJ2-2, with D hard to call. This CDR3 has 16 residues. V lost 4 bases, J lost 4 bases, and 17 bases lay in between. Germline V gene lookup returns CDR1 SGDLS and CDR2 YYNGEE. The CDR3 coding sequence is TGTGCCAGCAGCCCCGCCCGAGCCATGGGCACCGGGGAGCTGTTTTTT. It encodes CASSPARAMGTGELFF.

Remarks on this clone: Distinct nucleotide sequences in the sample also encode this CDR3. This chain joins TRBV18 and TRBJ1-1, with no clear D. CDR1 and CDR2 (germline): KGHSH, LQKENI. The CDR3 is made up of 13 amino acids. V was trimmed by 3 bases and J by 3 bases, leaving 8 bases between them. The CDR3 sequence is CASSPGLDTEAFF. CDR3 DNA: TGTGCCAGCTCACCCGGGTTGGACACTGAAGCTTTCTTT.

The chain combines TRBV9 with TRBJ1-5, with D possibly TRBD1 on 5 matching bases. CDR3 length: 14 residues. CDR1 is SGDLS and CDR2 is YYNGEE in the germline V gene. The germline V and J ends were trimmed by 3 bases and 5 bases, with 12 bases remaining between them. The CDR3 loop reads CASSAWDGDQPQHF. The CDR3 DNA is TGTGCCAGCAGCGCCTGGGACGGAGATCAGCCCCAGCATTTT. The full variable domain, in which reference TRBV9 and TRBJ1-5 provide the parts outside the CDR3, is DSGVTQTPKHLITATGQRVTLRCSPRSGDLSVYWYQQSLDQGLQFLIQYYNGEERAKGNILERFSAQQFPDLHSELNLSSLELGDSALYFCASSAWDGDQPQHFGDGTRLSIL.

This clone was observed once. This sequence joins TRBV3-1 (or the pseudogene TRBV3-2) and TRBJ2-1; D is possibly TRBD1 (6 bases). The V and J ends lost 4 bases and 3 bases respectively, with 13 bases between them. From germline, CDR1 is LGHDT and CDR2 YNNKEL (reference sequence). This CDR3 has 15 residues. CDR3 DNA sequence: TGTGCCAGCAGCCCCCAGCAGGGGTACTACAATGAGCAGTTCTTC. This sequence encodes CASSPQQGYYNEQFF.

V and J are TRBV6-1 and TRBJ2-1, with 8 bases identical to TRBD1. The V gene end was trimmed by 3 bases and the J gene end by 4 bases; junction bases not matched to a gene: 5. This CDR3 contains 15 residues. Germline-derived CDR1 and CDR2 are MNHNS and SASEGT. The CDR3 is CASSDQRTGYNEQFF. DNA for the CDR3: TGTGCCAGCAGTGACCAGCGGACAGGGTACAATGAGCAGTTCTTC.

The V call is TRBV7-9, the J call TRBJ2-2; D tentatively fits TRBD1 or TRBD2 (5 bases each). Germline-derived CDR1 and CDR2 are SEHNR and FQNEAQ (reference sequence). The CDR3 is 16 amino acids. Trimming removed 5 bases from V and 6 bases from J, with 19 bases in between. CDR3 nucleotides: TGTGCCAGCAGCCCTGGGGGTGGAGGTCGCGCCGGGGAGCTGTTTTTT. It yields the protein CASSPGGGGRAGELFF.

The chain combines TRBV5-4 with TRBJ1-2, with D perhaps TRBD1 (5 bases). The germline V gene encodes CDR1 SGHNT and CDR2 YYREEE (reference sequence). This CDR3 region has 14 residues. V was pared by 4 bases and J by 3 bases, with 13 bases between. Written as DNA, the CDR3 is TGTGCCAGCAGCCCAGCTCAGGGTGACTATGGCTACACCTTC. It encodes CASSPAQGDYGYTF.

This chain links TRBV5-1 with TRBJ1-3; possibly TRBD1 for D (6 bases). Trimming shortened V by 3 bases and J by 0 bases, and 19 bases separated the two germline ends. This CDR3 is built from 18 residues. The germline V gene has CDR1 SGHRS and CDR2 YFSETQ. The CDR3 DNA reads as TGCGCCAGCAGCTGGACAGCGACTACACTCAACTCTGGAAACACCATATATTTT. Protein product: CASSWTATTLNSGNTIYF.

The chain employs TRBV11-2 and TRBJ1-1; 7 bases are a match to TRBD1. Germline CDR1 and CDR2: SGHAT and FQNNGV. The CDR3 is made up of 15 amino acids. V was pared by 2 bases and J by 4 bases, with 7 bases of the junction left unmatched. As DNA, the CDR3 is TGTGCCAGCAGCTTAAGACAGGGAGGATCCACTGAAGCTTTCTTT. Translation gives CASSLRQGGSTEAFF.